The 5 T cell receptor beta chains listed next were all sequenced from one sample in a study of blood T cells in healthy people across ages (dated by TCRdb to between 2014 and 2017). Libraries were made using 5' RACE. Sequenced on an Illumina HiSeq 2500. A second PCR of about 6 to 11 cycles was run with a J-beta primer mix and a sample-barcoded 5' primer. Clones were called with MiXCR by TCRdb after fastp trimmed the public reads at Q25, and only in-frame beta chains were retained. Entries are consolidated by CDR3 protein sequence, retaining the most common genes and DNA. A total of some 1.4 million distinct CDR3 sequences appear in this sample, roughly 40% of them only once. The top ten clonotypes cover around 8% of the sample. The material sequenced was blood. These receptors all come from a woman between 18 and 30 years old in good health.

This clonotype was counted between two and nine times. CDR3 region: CAWGPLNEQFF. The CDR3 DNA is TGTGCCTGGGGGCCCCTCAATGAGCAGTTCTTC. The chain carries TRBV30 and TRBJ2-1; D call uncertain. Deletions cut 5 bases from V and 6 bases from J, with 8 bases between. The CDR3 contains 11 residues. Germline CDR1 is GTSNPN and CDR2 is SVGIG (reference sequence).

The chain links TRBV30 to TRBJ2-2, with unresolved D. V lost 4 bases to trimming and J lost 8 bases, with 11 bases between them. CDR1 GTSNPN and CDR2 SVGIG come from the germline V gene (reference sequence). The CDR3 has 12 amino acids. CDR3 sequence: CAWNVLPGELFF. CDR3 coding DNA: TGTGCCTGGAACGTCTTACCGGGGGAGCTGTTTTTT.

This clonotype appeared a few times. The chain carries TRBV4-2 and TRBJ2-7; 9 bases are a match to TRBD1. V gave up 4 bases and J gave up 5 bases; unmatched junction bases: 6. Germline values: CDR1 LGHNA, CDR2 YNFKEQ. CDR3 length equals 14 residues. The CDR3, as DNA: TGTGCCAGCAGCCCCCGGACAGGGGACGACGAGCAGTACTTC. This encodes CASSPRTGDDEQYF.

The chain recombines TRBV3-1 with TRBJ1-1; D is undetermined. Germline V gene lookup returns CDR1 LGHDT and CDR2 YNNKEL (reference sequence). The germline V and J ends were trimmed by 1 base and 1 base, with 7 bases remaining between them. The CDR3 loop spans 14 amino acids. Written as DNA, the CDR3 is TGTGCCAGCAGCCAAGTAGCCTGGAACACTGAAGCTTTCTTT. As protein: CASSQVAWNTEAFF.

The chain couples TRBV12-3 or TRBV12-4 to TRBJ2-5; either TRBD1 or TRBD2 may supply D (5 bases each). CDR3 length: 13 residues. Deletions cut 6 bases from V and 7 bases from J, with 15 bases between. Written as DNA, the CDR3 is TGTGCCAGCAGCGCGACGGGGCGGGTGACCCAGTACTTC. The encoded protein is CASSATGRVTQYF.